These 30 T cell receptor beta chains were all obtained from the same sample, sequenced in a study of cytomegalovirus exposure and HLA in healthy donors. In the PCR, 60 Vbeta and 13 Jbeta primers were used. Measured with immunoSEQ multiplex PCR; TCRdb has only the in-frame clones, and not every one. The sample includes over 100,000 clones, about 80% of them seen just once. The sample was PBMCs. These receptors originate from a young woman in good health and CMV-seropositive.

The chain combines TRBV5-1 with TRBJ2-7, with 8 bases that match TRBD2. V gave up 0 bases and J gave up 3 bases; unmatched junction bases: 2. Germline CDR1 reads SGHRS; CDR2 reads YFSETQ. The CDR3 sequence is 14 residues long. The CDR3 here is CASSLGSGSYEQYF. The CDR3 bases are TGCGCCAGCAGCTTGGGCAGCGGGAGCTACGAGCAGTACTTC.

This chain connects TRBV18 to TRBJ1-1; TRBD1 matches 8 bases. The germline V gene has CDR1 KGHSH and CDR2 LQKENI. The trim removed 3 bases at V and 7 bases at J, leaving 13 bases unmatched. The CDR3 is 16 residues long. The CDR3 spells CASSPLAGGEIGEAFF. CDR3 nucleotides: TGTGCCAGCTCACCTTTGGCAGGGGGCGAAATTGGTGAAGCTTTCTTT.

The V gene is TRBV7-9, the J gene TRBJ1-1, with D tentatively TRBD1 (6 bases). This CDR3 spans 14 amino acids. V was pared by 1 base and J by 1 base, with 7 bases between. Germline V lookup: CDR1 SEHNR, CDR2 FQNEAQ (reference sequence). The DNA of the CDR3 is TGTGCCAGCAGCTTAGTAGGGGGGAACACTGAAGCTTTCTTT. It codes for CASSLVGGNTEAFF.

The chain links TRBV6-1 to TRBJ2-1, with 10 bases matching TRBD2. This CDR3 has 19 amino acids. Germline V gene sequence: CDR1 MNHNS, CDR2 SASEGT. V shed 0 bases, J shed 8 bases, and the junction held 16 bases outside the gene matches. The DNA for the CDR3 is TGTGCCAGCAGTGAAGCAGTAGTGCTAGCGGGAGCCCCAGGGGATGAGCAGTTCTTC. This translates into CASSEAVVLAGAPGDEQFF.

The chain is built from TRBV5-1 and TRBJ2-3; 8 bases are shared with TRBD1. V lost 4 bases to trimming and J lost 3 bases; unmatched junction nucleotides: 13. Germline V gene sequence: CDR1 SGHRS, CDR2 YFSETQ. The CDR3 is 17 residues long. The CDR3 region has the DNA TGCGCCAGCAGCCAAGGACAGGGATGGAGGGCTACAGATACGCAGTATTTT. It translates to CASSQGQGWRATDTQYF.

This clone was recorded a few times. The genes are TRBV10-3 and TRBJ2-1; 12 bases match TRBD1. The CDR3 is made up of 17 amino acids. The V gene's germline CDR1 is ENHRY and CDR2 SYGVKD. V was pared by 0 bases and J by 9 bases, with 9 bases of the junction left unmatched. The CDR3 protein is CAISESEWDRGRIEQFF. The CDR3, as DNA: TGTGCCATCAGTGAGTCAGAATGGGACAGGGGGCGTATTGAGCAGTTCTTC.

The rearrangement links TRBV28 to TRBJ2-4, with 8 positions matching TRBD2. With 3 bases clipped from V and 9 bases from J, the junction kept 10 bases outside the gene matches. The CDR3 consists of 15 residues. Germline lookup yields CDR1 MDHEN and CDR2 SYDVKM. The CDR3 protein is CASSFWTSSGPIQYF. CDR3 DNA sequence: TGTGCCAGCAGTTTCTGGACTAGCAGTGGCCCCATTCAGTACTTC.

The chain recombines TRBV6-4 with TRBJ2-1, with D tentatively TRBD2 (5 bases). CDR1 and CDR2 from the germline V gene are MRHNA and SNTAGT. The CDR3 sequence is 13 residues long. Trimming took off 3 bases at V and 9 bases at J, with 12 bases between the two ends. This CDR3 is CASSESLAREQFF. As DNA, the CDR3 is TGTGCCAGCAGTGAATCTCTAGCCCGTGAGCAGTTCTTC.

This clone has just a few counts. As DNA, the CDR3 is TGTGCCAGCACCCGGGAGGAAAAACTGTTTTTT. Translation gives CASTREEKLFF. This chain joins TRBV28 and TRBJ1-4; no clear D. CDR3 length equals 11 residues. V was cut by 7 bases and J by 8 bases, with 8 bases left in between. Germline values: CDR1 MDHEN, CDR2 SYDVKM. Using reference TRBV28 and TRBJ1-4 for the parts outside the CDR3, the full variable domain is DVKVTQSSRYLVKRTGEKVFLECVQDMDHENMFWYRQDPGLGLRLIYFSYDVKMKEKGDIPEGYSVSREKKERFSLILESASTNQTSMYLCASTREEKLFFGSGTQLSVL.

The rearrangement uses TRBV25-1 and TRBJ1-1, with a tentative D call TRBD1 (5 bases). V lost 7 bases and J 6 bases, leaving 15 bases between the germline ends. Germline assignment: CDR1 MGHDK and CDR2 SYGVNS. CDR3 size: 13 residues. For the CDR3, the DNA is TGTGCCAGCATCGGGGGAGGAAAGGCTGAAGCTTTCTTT. This codes for CASIGGGKAEAFF.

The rearrangement uses TRBV6-5 and TRBJ2-2, with 7 bases fitting TRBD2. The V and J ends lost 6 bases and 7 bases, in that order; junction bases with no gene match: 11. This CDR3 spans 15 amino acids. The germline CDR1 and CDR2 sequences are MNHEY and SVGAGI. CDR3 region: CASSTGGRWGGELFF. The CDR3 DNA sequence: TGTGCCAGCAGCACCGGCGGGAGATGGGGCGGGGAGCTGTTTTTT.

The chain is built from TRBV2 and TRBJ1-4; 10 bases match TRBD1. This CDR3 has 14 residues. Germline values: CDR1 SNHLY, CDR2 FYNNEI. Trimming cost V 7 bases and J 8 bases; bases outside gene matches: 7. DNA for the CDR3: TGTGCCAGCATCCCGGACAGGGGGACCGAAAAACTGTTTTTT. Residues: CASIPDRGTEKLFF.

V is TRBV7-9 and J is TRBJ2-2; D is perhaps TRBD1 (6 bases). The CDR3 is 16 residues long. From germline, CDR1 is SEHNR and CDR2 FQNEAQ (reference sequence). Trimming removed 0 bases at V and 6 bases at J, with 14 bases between. This CDR3 reads CASSLAPQGRSGELFF. The DNA of the CDR3 is TGTGCCAGCAGCTTAGCCCCCCAGGGGCGTTCCGGGGAGCTGTTTTTT.

The CDR3 DNA reads TGCGCCAGCAGCTCTTTCTATGGCTACACCTTC. It encodes CASSSFYGYTF. The rearrangement joins TRBV5-1 to TRBJ1-2; D not resolved. CDR3 size: 11 residues. With 3 bases removed from V and 4 bases from J, the gap between germline ends came to 4 bases. In germline, CDR1 is SGHRS, CDR2 YFSETQ.

The V gene is TRBV27, the J gene TRBJ1-2, with 9 bases aligning to TRBD1. Germline V gene data show CDR1 as MNHEY and CDR2 as SMNVEV (reference sequence). This CDR3 comprises 17 residues. J lost 7 bases, V lost 0 bases, and 12 bases had no gene match. The DNA of the CDR3 is TGTGCCAGCAGTTTATCGATAAGGGACAGGGAAATCGGTGGCTACACCTTC. Its protein product is CASSLSIRDREIGGYTF.

The rearrangement links TRBV5-8 to TRBJ2-7; 9 positions agree with TRBD2. V lost 0 bases and J lost 3; bases outside the gene matches: 7. CDR3 length equals 16 residues. Germline V gives CDR1 SGHTS, CDR2 YDEGEE. CDR3 sequence reads: CASSLVSAGGHYEQYF. CDR3 in DNA: TGTGCCAGCAGCTTGGTATCTGCGGGAGGGCACTACGAGCAGTACTTC.

This chain joins TRBV7-9 and TRBJ2-7, with 10 positions matching TRBD1. With 5 bases clipped from V and 2 bases from J, the junction kept 18 bases outside the gene matches. This CDR3 is built from 19 residues. From germline, CDR1 is SEHNR and CDR2 FQNEAQ (reference sequence). The DNA for the CDR3 is TGTGCCAGCAGCCCTTTCCGGGACAGGGGACTCGCGTCGGCCTACGAGCAGTACTTC. The encoded protein is CASSPFRDRGLASAYEQYF.

V and J are TRBV5-6 and TRBJ2-5; 8 bases fit TRBD1. The CDR3 sequence is 14 residues long. Germline CDR1 is SGHDT and CDR2 is YYEEEE. After removal of 0 bases from V and 5 bases from J, the junction contained 3 bases not matched to a gene. CDR3 nucleotides: TGTGCCAGCAGCTTGGGACAGGGGAGGGAGACCCAGTACTTC. Protein: CASSLGQGRETQYF.

V is TRBV19 and J is TRBJ2-7, with 9 positions matching TRBD2. The CDR3 sequence is 14 residues long. V lost 3 bases to trimming and J lost 4 bases; unmatched junction nucleotides: 4. Germline CDR1 and CDR2: LNHDA and SQIVND (reference sequence). The CDR3 reads CASSISSGRYEQYF. The DNA for the CDR3 is TGTGCCAGTAGTATCAGTAGCGGGAGATACGAGCAGTACTTC.

This clone was recorded a few times. The genes are TRBV28 and TRBJ1-2, with 7 bases that match TRBD1. Germline assignment: CDR1 MDHEN and CDR2 SYDVKM. V lost 7 bases to trimming and J lost 5 bases; unmatched junction nucleotides: 10. CDR3 length equals 14 residues. CDR3 in DNA: TGTGCCAGCACCGTGAAGGGGGCACTTTATGGCTACACCTTC. Its translation: CASTVKGALYGYTF.

In this sample, this clone turned up once. The CDR3 DNA reads as TGTGCCAGCTCACCACCCCCGGGGGAGAGAGGAAAACTGTTTTTT. It is translated as CASSPPPGERGKLFF. This chain uses TRBV18 with TRBJ1-4; D perhaps matches TRBD1 (5 bases). The V gene's germline CDR1 is KGHSH and CDR2 LQKENI. The CDR3 has 15 amino acids. Trimming removed 0 bases at V and 10 bases at J, with 15 bases between.

The chain carries TRBV5-1 and TRBJ2-7; D might be TRBD2 (7 bases). Germline-derived CDR1 and CDR2 are SGHRS and YFSETQ. The CDR3 extends over 14 amino acids. V gave up 4 bases and J gave up 3 bases, with 14 bases separating them. CDR3 nucleotide sequence: TGCGCCAGCAGCGGATGGGGGGGCGGCTACGAGCAGTACTTC. The encoded protein is CASSGWGGGYEQYF.

The chain links TRBV23-1 to TRBJ2-2; possible D gene TRBD2, 7 bases. TRBV23-1 is annotated as an ORF whose role is uncertain. This CDR3 comprises 17 residues. V lost 10 bases and J lost 0, with 21 bases in between. CDR3 residues: CANGGGGSGANTGELFF. DNA for the CDR3: TGCGCCAACGGCGGGGGCGGGAGTGGAGCGAACACCGGGGAGCTGTTTTTT.

V gene TRBV4-2 combines with J gene TRBJ2-7; 7 bases map to TRBD2. Germline CDR1 is LGHNA and CDR2 is YNFKEQ. J gave up 0 bases and V 1 base, and 9 bases lay outside the gene matches. The CDR3 sequence is 17 residues long. The CDR3 here is CASSQGPLAASSYEQYF. The CDR3 DNA reads TGTGCCAGCAGCCAAGGACCTCTAGCGGCTAGCTCCTACGAGCAGTACTTC.

This clone was picked up a small number of times. The chain employs TRBV5-4 and TRBJ1-2, with TRBD1 matching 9 bases. The CDR3 consists of 14 residues. J gave up 8 bases and V 4 bases, and 9 bases lay outside the gene matches. Per germline, CDR1 SGHNT and CDR2 YYREEE (reference sequence). As DNA, the CDR3 is TGTGCCAGCAGCCTAACCGGGACAGGGCTCGGCTACACCTTC. It codes for CASSLTGTGLGYTF.

This CDR3 reads CASSGEWVHGYTF. DNA for the CDR3: TGTGCCAGCAGTGGAGAATGGGTCCATGGCTACACCTTC. This rearrangement joins TRBV6-5 to TRBJ1-2; D is unresolved. Germline CDR1 is MNHEY and CDR2 is SVGAGI. The CDR3 is made up of 13 amino acids. The V gene lost 5 bases and the J gene lost 6 bases, with 13 bases spanning the gap.

The chain is built from TRBV11-2 and TRBJ2-6; a weak D match, TRBD2 (5 bases). Deletions cut 5 bases from V and 0 bases from J, with 14 bases between. The CDR3 is 17 amino acids. Germline CDR1 SGHAT, CDR2 FQNNGV. Here the CDR3 DNA reads TGTGCCAGCAGCCGGCTGCCGGGGTCCTCTGGGGCCAACGTCCTGACTTTC. It is translated as CASSRLPGSSGANVLTF.

V and J are TRBV19 and TRBJ2-6; TRBD2 matches at 7 bases. After removal of 3 bases from V and 3 bases from J, the junction contained 5 bases not matched to a gene. Germline V gene data show CDR1 as LNHDA and CDR2 as SQIVND (reference sequence). This CDR3 has 16 residues. DNA for the CDR3: TGTGCCAGTAGTATGGAAGTAGCGGGTGGGGCCAACGTCCTGACTTTC. This encodes CASSMEVAGGANVLTF.

The V gene is TRBV5-1, the J gene TRBJ2-3; no definite D call. From germline, CDR1 is SGHRS and CDR2 YFSETQ. This CDR3 is 16 amino acids long. V lost 0 bases to trimming and J lost 2 bases, with 13 bases between them. DNA of the CDR3: TGCGCCAGCAGCTTGGGAGCGTTATTGGACACAGATACGCAGTATTTT. Its protein product is CASSLGALLDTDTQYF.

The CDR3 region has the DNA TGTGCCAGTCGCGAGGGGGCAGCACCTAACTATGGCTACACCTTC. It specifies CASREGAAPNYGYTF. The chain has TRBV6-5 and TRBJ1-2, with TRBD1 matching over 7 bases. Germline V lookup: CDR1 MNHEY, CDR2 SVGAGI. V lost 9 bases to trimming and J lost 0 bases; unmatched junction nucleotides: 10. The CDR3 sequence is 15 residues long.